These 27 T cell receptor beta chains were all obtained from the same sample, sequenced in a study of CD8 T cells in Susac syndrome. RNA, at about 0.5 to 1 ug, was reverse transcribed with random hexamers. TCRdb itself ran the immunoSEQ multiplex PCR reads through MiXCR, one entry per CDR3 protein. Of around 130,000 distinct CDR3 sequences listed, roughly 80% are singletons. The sample was CD8+ T cells from PBMCs. The receptors shown here come from a human donor with multiple sclerosis.

This chain uses TRBV20-1 with TRBJ2-2, with D perhaps TRBD1 (6 bases). CDR3 length: 18 amino acids. Germline CDR1 and CDR2: DFQATT and SNEGSKA (reference sequence). V lost 0 bases and J lost 5, with 22 bases in between. The CDR3 DNA reads TGCAGTGCTAGAGATCACAGGGCGAAAGCTAGGGGAACCGGGGAGCTGTTTTTT. Amino acid sequence: CSARDHRAKARGTGELFF.

The chain links TRBV7-6 to TRBJ1-5; D is undetermined. V lost 4 bases, J lost 7 bases, and 17 bases lay in between. Looked up from germline, CDR1 is SGHVS and CDR2 is FNYEAQ. The CDR3 runs 15 residues. The CDR3 coding sequence is TGTGCCAGCAGCTGGAGCGGGGATTCGGGGCAGCCCCAGCATTTT. This gives the protein CASSWSGDSGQPQHF.

V is TRBV30 and J is TRBJ2-2; D gene uncertain. V was trimmed by 7 bases and J by 2 bases, leaving 5 bases between them. CDR3 length equals 11 residues. CDR1 and CDR2 from the germline V gene are GTSNPN and SVGIG (reference sequence). DNA of the CDR3: TGTGCCTCCGAAAACACCGGGGAGCTGTTTTTT. Translated, it gives CASENTGELFF.

This chain uses TRBV19 with TRBJ1-1; D is ambiguous. Per germline, CDR1 LNHDA and CDR2 SQIVND (reference sequence). Trimming cost V 6 bases and J 0 bases, with 11 bases left between them. The CDR3 has 14 residues. CDR3 DNA: TGTGCCAGTAGCCCGAGACGGTTGAACACTGAAGCTTTCTTT. This codes for CASSPRRLNTEAFF.

The chain recombines TRBV21-1 with TRBJ2-4. TRBV21-1 is designated a pseudogene. The length of the CDR3 is 12 residues. Written as DNA, the CDR3 is TGTGCCAGCATCAACGGCATTTGCATTCAGTACTTC. It yields the protein CASINGICIQYF.

The table lists this clonotype with a few counts. J is TRBJ2-7 and V is TRBV6-5; 7 bases are a match to TRBD1. Germline lookup yields CDR1 MNHEY and CDR2 SVGAGI. V dropped 6 bases and J dropped 6; count of bases not matched to a gene: 14. There are 15 residues in the CDR3. Here the CDR3 DNA reads TGTGCCAGCAGCCTCACCGTGGACAGGAGATTCGAGCAGTACTTC. As protein: CASSLTVDRRFEQYF.

The chain combines TRBV6-2 or TRBV6-3 with TRBJ2-3, with D tentatively TRBD2 (6 bases). Germline V CDR1 and CDR2: MNHEY, SVGEGT. Trimming took off 2 bases at V and 2 bases at J, with 14 bases between the two ends. The CDR3 has 16 amino acids. Here the CDR3 reads CASSYLRDSTTDTQYF. The DNA of the CDR3 is TGTGCCAGCAGTTACCTCAGGGACTCGACCACAGATACGCAGTATTTT.

The chain links TRBV27 to TRBJ1-2; possibly TRBD1 for D (5 bases). Per germline, CDR1 MNHEY and CDR2 SMNVEV (reference sequence). The CDR3 has 15 amino acids. Trimming cost V 5 bases and J 3 bases, with 16 bases left between them. The CDR3 is CASSLRGGKHYGYTF. CDR3 nucleotide sequence: TGTGCCAGCAGTCTCCGGGGGGGGAAGCACTATGGCTACACCTTC.

This chain connects TRBV2 to TRBJ2-1; the match to TRBD2 covers 16 bases. The J segment lost 5 bases and the V segment lost 2 bases, leaving 3 bases of the junction unmatched. The CDR3 consists of 17 residues. The germline CDR1 and CDR2 sequences are SNHLY and FYNNEI. This CDR3 reads CASSEYGTSGRDNEQFF. CDR3 sequence (DNA): TGTGCCAGCAGTGAATATGGGACTAGCGGGAGGGACAATGAGCAGTTCTTC.

The chain combines TRBV4-3 with TRBJ2-1; no clear D. The CDR3 covers 16 residues. V dropped 0 bases and J dropped 7 bases, with 16 bases sitting between them. CDR1 LGHNA and CDR2 YSLEER come from the germline V gene. The CDR3 bases are TGCGCCAGCAGCCAAGATGGGCTGGCGCAGATTAATGAGCAGTTCTTC. Amino acid sequence: CASSQDGLAQINEQFF.

This clonotype was detected once. The chain links TRBV12-3 or TRBV12-4 to TRBJ2-7, with D tentatively TRBD1 (6 bases). This CDR3 spans 19 amino acids. Trimming removed 3 bases from V and 0 bases from J, with 24 bases in between. CDR3: CASSFSAGQGPTCSYEQYV. The CDR3, as DNA: TGTGCCAGCAGTTTCTCCGCTGGTCAGGGGCCTACCTGCTCCTACGAGCAGTACGTC.

This CDR3 reads CASSFIGSYNEQFF. The CDR3 coding sequence is TGTGCCAGCAGTTTCATTGGCTCCTACAATGAGCAGTTCTTC. This chain links TRBV12-3 or TRBV12-4 with TRBJ2-1, with D unclear. The V and J ends lost 3 bases and 0 bases respectively, with 6 bases between them. This CDR3 comprises 14 residues.

The chain is built from TRBV4-1 and TRBJ2-7; D remains ambiguous. The length of the CDR3 is 14 residues. Germline CDR1 and CDR2: MGHRA and YSYEKL. The V end was cut by 4 bases, the J end by 0 bases, with 10 bases between. The CDR3 spells CASSPGDSSYEQYF. In DNA, the CDR3 is TGCGCCAGCAGCCCCGGCGATAGCTCCTACGAGCAGTACTTC.

V and J are TRBV29-1 and TRBJ1-2; TRBD1 aligns across 11 bases. V trimming: 4 bases; J trimming: 5 bases; junction bases outside the gene matches: 12. Germline V gene data show CDR1 as SQVTM and CDR2 as ANQGSEA. The CDR3 consists of 16 residues. CDR3 nucleotide sequence: TGCAGCGTTGGTCCCGGGACAGGGGGTAAAGATTATGGCTACACCTTC. Translated: CSVGPGTGGKDYGYTF.

The chain links TRBV7-2 to TRBJ1-2; 7 positions match TRBD1. V was clipped by 1 base and J by 2 bases; unmatched bases: 4. CDR3 size: 15 residues. CDR1 is SGHTA and CDR2 is FQGNSA in the germline V gene. The CDR3 loop is CASSLVGQANYGYTF. The CDR3 region has the DNA TGTGCCAGCAGCTTAGTAGGACAGGCGAACTATGGCTACACCTTC.

The gene calls are TRBV7-9 and TRBJ2-1; 7 bases align to TRBD1. J lost 5 bases, V lost 4 bases, and 11 bases had no gene match. The CDR3 is 16 residues long. CDR1 is SEHNR and CDR2 is FQNEAQ in the germline V gene (reference sequence). This CDR3 is CASSSDRDSFNNEQFF. CDR3 DNA sequence: TGTGCCAGCAGCTCCGACCGGGACAGTTTCAACAATGAGCAGTTCTTC.

This clonotype occurred a few times. J is TRBJ2-3 and V is TRBV7-4; D might be TRBD1 or TRBD2, each matching 5 bases. Trimming cost V 2 bases and J 4 bases, with 10 bases left between them. This CDR3 has 14 amino acids. Per germline, CDR1 SGHVT and CDR2 SQSDAQ. The CDR3 DNA reads TGTGCCAGCAGCTTAACCTGGGACCCAGATACGCAGTATTTT. It is translated as CASSLTWDPDTQYF.

The V gene is TRBV3-1, the J gene TRBJ2-7; 10 bases map to TRBD2. V trimming: 1 base; J trimming: 3 bases; junction bases outside the gene matches: 3. The CDR3 is 15 amino acids. In germline, CDR1 is LGHDT, CDR2 YNNKEL (reference sequence). This CDR3 reads CASSQGLAGDYEQYV. The CDR3 bases are TGTGCCAGCAGCCAAGGCCTAGCGGGAGACTACGAGCAGTACGTC.

The chain has TRBV27 and TRBJ2-7; D gene uncertain. Trimming left V 2 bases short and J 2 bases short, with 16 bases between. The germline gives CDR1 MNHEY, CDR2 SMNVEV (reference sequence). The CDR3 spans 16 residues. Written as DNA, the CDR3 is TGTGCCAGCAGTTTACGCCTAGGGCCTGCACCCTACGAGCAGTACTTC. This gives the protein CASSLRLGPAPYEQYF.

V gene TRBV20-1 combines with J gene TRBJ2-5, with TRBD2 matching over 8 bases. The CDR3 spans 16 residues. The V gene end was trimmed by 0 bases and the J gene end by 6 bases; junction bases not matched to a gene: 12. The germline V gene has CDR1 DFQATT and CDR2 SNEGSKA (reference sequence). The CDR3, as DNA: TGCAGTGCTAGAGATCTGAGACTAGCGCTGGGTAAGACCCAGTACTTC. Translated: CSARDLRLALGKTQYF.

The sample holds a few counts of this clonotype. The genes are TRBV5-1 and TRBJ2-1; 12 bases align to TRBD2. Germline CDR1 reads SGHRS; CDR2 reads YFSETQ. V shed 7 bases and J 8 bases; nucleotides not matched to a gene: 7. CDR3 size: 14 residues. DNA for the CDR3: TGCGCCAGCCGGACTAGCGGGAAAGATGATGAGCAGTTCTTC. Residues: CASRTSGKDDEQFF. The full variable domain, completed using reference TRBV5-1 and TRBJ2-1, is KAGVTQTPRYLIKTRGQQVTLSCSPISGHRSVSWYQQTPGQGLQFLFEYFSETQRNKGNFPGRFSGRQFSNSRSEMNVSTLELGDSALYLCASRTSGKDDEQFFGPGTRLTVL.

The chain employs TRBV5-4 and TRBJ1-1; 7 nucleotides agree with TRBD1. Germline trimming cut 3 bases from V and 2 bases from J; bases unmatched to any gene: 7. This CDR3 has 15 residues. In germline, CDR1 is SGHNT, CDR2 YYREEE (reference sequence). The CDR3 protein is CASSWGTDTNTEAFF. CDR3 in DNA: TGTGCCAGCAGCTGGGGGACAGATACAAACACTGAAGCTTTCTTT.

The chain recombines TRBV11-2 with TRBJ2-7; D unclear. V was cut by 5 bases and J by 2 bases, with 13 bases left in between. This CDR3 is 14 amino acids long. The germline gives CDR1 SGHAT, CDR2 FQNNGV. CDR3 in DNA: TGTGCCAGCAGCCTTGAGTGGTCCACCTACGAGCAGTACGTC. Encoded protein: CASSLEWSTYEQYV.

The chain recombines TRBV10-3 with TRBJ2-3; tentative D call: TRBD2 (6 bases). Germline V gene data show CDR1 as ENHRY and CDR2 as SYGVKD. This CDR3 is 12 amino acids long. The germline V and J ends were trimmed by 10 bases and 6 bases, with 14 bases remaining between them. The DNA for the CDR3 is TGTGCCACCAGGGACTTAGAGGATACGCAGTATTTT. Amino acid sequence: CATRDLEDTQYF.

The chain carries TRBV5-1 and TRBJ2-2; TRBD2 matches at 7 bases. The germline V gene has CDR1 SGHRS and CDR2 YFSETQ. With V trimmed by 7 bases and J by 7 bases, 10 bases remained unmatched. This CDR3 contains 14 residues. The DNA for the CDR3 is TGCGCCAGCTTCGGCGGGAGTGGTATCGGGGAGCTGTTTTTT. This encodes CASFGGSGIGELFF. The full variable domain, its missing parts supplied by reference TRBV5-1 and TRBJ2-2, is KAGVTQTPRYLIKTRGQQVTLSCSPISGHRSVSWYQQTPGQGLQFLFEYFSETQRNKGNFPGRFSGRQFSNSRSEMNVSTLELGDSALYLCASFGGSGIGELFFGEGSRLTVL.

The V gene is TRBV5-1, the J gene TRBJ2-3; maybe TRBD1 (5 bases). This CDR3 region has 14 residues. The germline V gene has CDR1 SGHRS and CDR2 YFSETQ. V was pared by 0 bases and J by 2 bases, with 7 bases between. DNA for the CDR3: TGCGCCAGCAGCTTGGAACAGGTCACAGATACGCAGTATTTT. As protein: CASSLEQVTDTQYF. The full variable domain, its missing parts supplied by reference TRBV5-1 and TRBJ2-3, is KAGVTQTPRYLIKTRGQQVTLSCSPISGHRSVSWYQQTPGQGLQFLFEYFSETQRNKGNFPGRFSGRQFSNSRSEMNVSTLELGDSALYLCASSLEQVTDTQYFGPGTRLTVL.

This rearrangement joins TRBV9 to TRBJ2-5; TRBD2 matches at 12 bases. From germline, CDR1 is SGDLS and CDR2 YYNGEE. The CDR3 runs 15 residues. With V trimmed by 0 bases and J by 4 bases, 1 base remained unmatched. This chain's CDR3 is CASSVVGLAGETQYF. The CDR3 DNA reads as TGTGCCAGCAGCGTAGTGGGACTAGCGGGAGAGACCCAGTACTTC.